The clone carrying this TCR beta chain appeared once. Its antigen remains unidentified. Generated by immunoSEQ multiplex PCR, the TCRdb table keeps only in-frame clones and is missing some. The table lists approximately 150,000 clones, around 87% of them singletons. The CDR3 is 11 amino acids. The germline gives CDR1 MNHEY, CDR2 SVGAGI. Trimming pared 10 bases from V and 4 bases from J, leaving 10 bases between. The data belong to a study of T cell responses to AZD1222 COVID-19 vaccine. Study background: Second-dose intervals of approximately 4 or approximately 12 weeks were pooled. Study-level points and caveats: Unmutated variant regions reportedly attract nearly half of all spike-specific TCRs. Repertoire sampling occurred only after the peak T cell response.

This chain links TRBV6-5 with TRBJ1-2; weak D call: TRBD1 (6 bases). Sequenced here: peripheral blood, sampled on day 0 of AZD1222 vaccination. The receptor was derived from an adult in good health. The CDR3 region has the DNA TGTGCCACCGGACAGCCCTATGGCTACACCTTC. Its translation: CATGQPYGYTF.